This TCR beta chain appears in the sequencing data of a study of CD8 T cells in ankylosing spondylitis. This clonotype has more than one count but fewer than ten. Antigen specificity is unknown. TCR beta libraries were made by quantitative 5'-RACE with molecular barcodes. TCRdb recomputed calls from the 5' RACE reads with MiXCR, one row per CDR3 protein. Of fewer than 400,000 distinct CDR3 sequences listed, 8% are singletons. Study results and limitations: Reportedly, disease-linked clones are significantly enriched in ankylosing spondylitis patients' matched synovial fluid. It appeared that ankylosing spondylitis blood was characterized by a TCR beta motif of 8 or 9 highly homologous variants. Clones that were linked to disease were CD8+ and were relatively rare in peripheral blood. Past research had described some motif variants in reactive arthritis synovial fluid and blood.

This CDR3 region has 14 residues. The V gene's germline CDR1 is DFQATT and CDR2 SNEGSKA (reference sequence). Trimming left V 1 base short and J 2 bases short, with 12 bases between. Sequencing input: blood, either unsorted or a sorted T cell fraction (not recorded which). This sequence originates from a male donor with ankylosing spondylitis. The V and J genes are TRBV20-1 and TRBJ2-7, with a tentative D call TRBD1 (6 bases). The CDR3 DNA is TGCAGTGCTAGAGGAAGGGCAGGGGCCTACGAGCAGTACTTC. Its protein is CSARGRAGAYEQYF.